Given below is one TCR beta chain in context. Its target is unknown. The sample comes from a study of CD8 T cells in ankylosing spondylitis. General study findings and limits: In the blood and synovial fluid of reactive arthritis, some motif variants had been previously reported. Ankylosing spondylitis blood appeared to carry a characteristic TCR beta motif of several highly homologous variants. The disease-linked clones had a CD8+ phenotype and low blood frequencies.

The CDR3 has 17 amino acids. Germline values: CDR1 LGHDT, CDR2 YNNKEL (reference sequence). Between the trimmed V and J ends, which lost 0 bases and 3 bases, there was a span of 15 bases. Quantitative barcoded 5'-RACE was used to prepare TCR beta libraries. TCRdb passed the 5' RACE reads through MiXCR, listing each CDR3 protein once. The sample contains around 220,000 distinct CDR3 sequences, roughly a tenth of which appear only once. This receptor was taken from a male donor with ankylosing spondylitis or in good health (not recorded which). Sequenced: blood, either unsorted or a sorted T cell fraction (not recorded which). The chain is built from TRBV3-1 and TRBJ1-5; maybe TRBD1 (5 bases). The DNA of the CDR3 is TGTGCCAGCAGCCAAGATAGTACAGGTGGGGTCAATCAGCCCCAGCATTTT. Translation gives CASSQDSTGGVNQPQHF.